A single sample gave rise to the 9 T cell receptor beta chains below, sequenced in a study of blood T cell repertoires in COVID-19. TCRdb's table, derived via immunoSEQ multiplex PCR, lists solely in-frame clones and lacks some. Of about 160,000 clones listed, around 83% are singletons. The sample was peripheral blood. The source of these receptors is a man in his forties with acute or convalescent COVID-19.

V usage is TRBV5-4 and J usage is TRBJ2-3, with 8 nucleotides matching TRBD1. V lost 4 bases, J lost 1 base, and 5 bases stayed unmatched. The CDR3 has 15 residues. Germline V gene data show CDR1 as SGHNT and CDR2 as YYREEE (reference sequence). Here the CDR3 reads CASSPDRGRTDTQYF. Written as DNA, the CDR3 is TGTGCCAGCAGCCCCGACAGGGGACGCACAGATACGCAGTATTTT.

This chain links TRBV5-5 with TRBJ1-1; no clear D gene. Trimming pared 0 bases from V and 1 base from J, leaving 4 bases between. Per germline, CDR1 SGHKS and CDR2 YYEKEE (reference sequence). CDR3 length: 13 amino acids. In DNA, the CDR3 is TGTGCCAGCAGCTTGGTTAGGAACACTGAAGCTTTCTTT. Translation: CASSLVRNTEAFF.

The chain combines TRBV18 with TRBJ2-3, with 9 bases identical to TRBD1. This CDR3 has 15 amino acids. Germline V gives CDR1 KGHSH, CDR2 LQKENI. V dropped 6 bases and J dropped 0; count of bases not matched to a gene: 4. The CDR3 region is CASSAQGASTDTQYF. The CDR3 DNA reads TGTGCCAGCTCGGCACAGGGGGCCAGCACAGATACGCAGTATTTT.

In this sample, this clone turned up once. The chain combines TRBV6-1 with TRBJ2-2; TRBD1 is a possible D gene (6 bases). CDR3 length equals 17 residues. Per the germline V gene, CDR1 is MNHNS and CDR2 is SASEGT. V lost 3 bases to trimming and J lost 2 bases, with 16 bases between them. The CDR3 bases are TGTGCCAGCAGTGACCCGAGGGGGACGGTAAACACCGGGGAGCTGTTTTTT. This codes for CASSDPRGTVNTGELFF.

The genes are TRBV28 and TRBJ2-5, with TRBD2 identical over 7 bases. With 3 bases clipped from V and 13 bases from J, the junction kept 8 bases outside the gene matches. CDR3 length: 12 residues. The V gene's germline CDR1 is MDHEN and CDR2 SYDVKM. CDR3 nucleotide sequence: TGTGCCAGCAGTTTCCGGGGAGGGACCAGGTACTTC. Translating gives CASSFRGGTRYF.

This clone was counted once. In DNA, the CDR3 is TGTGCCAGCAGCTTAGTCCTGTCGCAAGAGACCCAGTACTTC. Translation gives CASSLVLSQETQYF. V usage is TRBV7-2 and J usage is TRBJ2-5; D uncertain. Per the germline V gene, CDR1 is SGHTA and CDR2 is FQGNSA. The CDR3 runs 14 residues. V dropped 1 base and J dropped 2 bases, with 8 bases sitting between them.

The chain is built from TRBV11-2 and TRBJ2-7, with D maybe TRBD1 (6 bases). Germline loops: CDR1 SGHAT, CDR2 FQNNGV. This CDR3 spans 12 amino acids. The V end lost 3 bases, the J end lost 6 bases, and 9 bases lay between the germline ends. The CDR3 bases are TGTGCCAGCAGCTTTACAGGGCTCGAGCAGTACTTC. This gives the protein CASSFTGLEQYF. The full variable domain, in which reference TRBV11-2 and TRBJ2-7 provide the parts outside the CDR3, is EAGVAQSPRYKIIEKRQSVAFWCNPISGHATLYWYQQILGQGPKLLIQFQNNGVVDDSQLPKDRFSAERLKGVDSTLKIQPAKLEDSAVYLCASSFTGLEQYFGPGTRLTVT.

This chain connects TRBV5-4 to TRBJ2-2; 11 nucleotides align to TRBD1. CDR1 is SGHNT and CDR2 is YYREEE in the germline V gene (reference sequence). With V trimmed by 0 bases and J by 6 bases, 7 bases remained unmatched. The CDR3 spans 17 residues. In nucleotides, the CDR3 is TGTGCCAGCAGCTTGGAGGACAGGGGGCGAAACCCCGGGGAGCTGTTTTTT. Amino acids: CASSLEDRGRNPGELFF.

This clone showed up just a few times. The chain employs TRBV14 and TRBJ2-3; 15 nucleotides line up with TRBD2. Trimming at V came to 4 bases and at J to 0 bases, leaving 5 bases not matched to a gene. There are 18 residues in the CDR3. Germline CDR1 is SGHDN and CDR2 is FVKESK. As DNA, the CDR3 is TGTGCCAGCAGCCGAGTAGGGACTAGCGGGAGGAGCACAGATACGCAGTATTTT. It encodes CASSRVGTSGRSTDTQYF.